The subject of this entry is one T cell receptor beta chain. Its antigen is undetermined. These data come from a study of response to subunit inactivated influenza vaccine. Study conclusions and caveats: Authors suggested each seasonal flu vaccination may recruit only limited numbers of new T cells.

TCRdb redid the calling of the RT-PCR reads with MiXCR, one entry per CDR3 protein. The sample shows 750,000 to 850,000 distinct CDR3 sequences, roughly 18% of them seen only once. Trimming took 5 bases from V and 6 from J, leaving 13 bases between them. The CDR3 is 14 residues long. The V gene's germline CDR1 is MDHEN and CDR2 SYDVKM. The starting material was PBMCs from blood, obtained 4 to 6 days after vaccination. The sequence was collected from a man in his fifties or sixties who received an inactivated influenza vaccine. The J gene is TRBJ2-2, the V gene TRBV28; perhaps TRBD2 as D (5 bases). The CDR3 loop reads CASSRLRGAGELFF. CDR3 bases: TGTGCCAGCAGTCGCCTCCGGGGAGCCGGGGAGCTGTTTTTT.